Below, 12 T cell receptor beta chains from the same sample are listed, as sequenced in a study of identical twins. A single record per CDR3 protein comes from TCRdb applying MiXCR to the 5' RACE reads. The table lists nearly 900,000 distinct CDR3 sequences, roughly an eighth of them singletons. These data also formed part of another study, on yellow fever vaccine responses in identical twins.

The sample taken for sequencing was PBMCs. These receptors originate from a woman aged 18 to 35 in good health.

The rearrangement uses TRBV12-3 or TRBV12-4 and TRBJ2-7; no clear D. There are 15 residues in the CDR3. V lost 6 bases and J lost 2, with 17 bases in between. This chain's CDR3 is CASSLNAAGTYEQYF. CDR3 DNA: TGTGCCAGCAGCCTCAATGCGGCAGGTACCTACGAGCAGTACTTC.

The chain carries TRBV20-1 and TRBJ2-1; D is possibly TRBD2 (5 bases). CDR3 length: 14 amino acids. V gave up 6 bases and J gave up 0 bases, with 12 bases separating them. Looked up from germline, CDR1 is DFQATT and CDR2 is SNEGSKA (reference sequence). The DNA for the CDR3 is TGCAGTGCCGGACTGGGGAGCTCCTACAATGAGCAGTTCTTC. It encodes CSAGLGSSYNEQFF.

V is TRBV2 and J is TRBJ2-3; TRBD2 matches 7 bases. V lost 8 bases and J lost 3; bases outside the gene matches: 11. This CDR3 is built from 15 residues. Per the germline V gene, CDR1 is SNHLY and CDR2 is FYNNEI. CDR3 bases: TGTGCCAGCCAATTTGCGGGAGCGGGAACAGATACGCAGTATTTT. Amino acids: CASQFAGAGTDTQYF.

This clonotype has just a few counts. The chain links TRBV6-1 to TRBJ1-2; weak D call: TRBD1 (5 bases). Germline V lookup: CDR1 MNHNS, CDR2 SASEGT. The CDR3 is made up of 13 amino acids. V lost 6 bases and J 5 bases, leaving 13 bases between the germline ends. DNA for the CDR3: TGTGCCAGCAGCCCGGCAGGGAGATATGGCTACACCTTC. Its translation is CASSPAGRYGYTF.

This clonotype was detected a few times. The chain is built from TRBV12-3 or TRBV12-4 and TRBJ1-2; no definite D call. The V end was cut by 1 base, the J end by 8 bases, with 14 bases between. This CDR3 is built from 14 residues. The CDR3 nucleotides are TGTGCCAGCAGTTTAGTGGACCGACCCAGGGGCTACACCTTC. The encoded protein is CASSLVDRPRGYTF.

The table lists this clonotype with a few counts. This chain joins TRBV12-3 or TRBV12-4 and TRBJ2-3, with TRBD1 matching over 8 bases. The V and J ends lost 5 bases and 0 bases, in that order; junction bases with no gene match: 7. This CDR3 has 16 amino acids. The chain's CDR3 is CASSHDRGRSTDTQYF. CDR3 nucleotide sequence: TGTGCCAGCAGTCACGACAGGGGTCGGAGCACAGATACGCAGTATTTT.

This clonotype was seen a handful of times. This chain connects TRBV11-2 to TRBJ2-7; D is possibly TRBD1 (6 bases). Trimming shortened V by 5 bases and J by 0 bases, and 11 bases separated the two germline ends. The germline gives CDR1 SGHAT, CDR2 FQNNGV. The CDR3 is 14 residues long. In DNA form, the CDR3 reads TGTGCCAGCAGCAGAGGACAGCGCTCCTACGAGCAGTACGTC. Its translation is CASSRGQRSYEQYV.

This clonotype showed up just a few times. V is TRBV7-8 and J is TRBJ2-2, with 12 positions matching TRBD1. Germline values: CDR1 SGHVS, CDR2 FQNEAQ. This CDR3 region has 17 residues. V trimming: 4 bases; J trimming: 8 bases; junction bases outside the gene matches: 11. The DNA for the CDR3 is TGTGCCAGCAGCTCCCGGGACAGGGGGCCTATTGTAGGGGAGCTGTTTTTT. Its translation: CASSSRDRGPIVGELFF.

The gene calls are TRBV25-1 and TRBJ2-3; 11 bases align to TRBD2. J gave up 4 bases and V 3 bases, and 9 bases lay outside the gene matches. Germline values: CDR1 MGHDK, CDR2 SYGVNS. The CDR3 length is 17 residues. The CDR3 bases are TGTGCCAGCAGTGAGGGTAGCGGGAGGGCCGCGGCAGATACGCAGTATTTT. Amino acid sequence: CASSEGSGRAAADTQYF.

This clonotype occurred many times. The rearrangement links TRBV12-3 or TRBV12-4 to TRBJ1-4; D is undetermined. Deletions cut 3 bases from V and 7 bases from J, with 12 bases between. This CDR3 contains 14 residues. In DNA form, the CDR3 reads TGTGCCAGCAGTTTCTCGGTAGGAGGTGAAAAACTGTTTTTT. It encodes CASSFSVGGEKLFF.

V is TRBV6-1 and J is TRBJ2-7; unclear D gene. Germline V gene sequence: CDR1 MNHNS, CDR2 SASEGT. The ends were cut back, 5 bases at V and 0 bases at J, with 14 bases in the middle. The CDR3 length is 15 residues. This CDR3 reads CASSLHRRSSYEQYF. The CDR3 DNA sequence: TGTGCCAGCAGTCTTCACCGACGTAGCTCCTACGAGCAGTACTTC.

This clonotype has just a few counts. The genes are TRBV12-3 or TRBV12-4 and TRBJ2-4; 12 bases agree with TRBD2. V lost 3 bases and J lost 1; bases outside the gene matches: 16. There are 21 residues in the CDR3. The CDR3 is CASSLPDPGLAGKAAKNIQYF. The CDR3 DNA reads as TGTGCCAGCAGTTTGCCGGACCCGGGACTAGCGGGTAAAGCTGCCAAAAACATTCAGTACTTC.